This TCR beta chain was captured by sequencing in a study of T-cell memory formation after mild COVID-19. Study-wide background: The study found TCR clusters largely donor specific.

From 5'RACE with constant-segment primers came TCR alpha and TCR beta cDNA libraries that carried sample barcodes and UMIs. One entry per CDR3 protein, called by TCRdb with MiXCR from the 5' RACE reads. The repertoire holds about 150,000 distinct CDR3 sequences, roughly 28% seen once, with more than 10% in the top ten. This clonotype was recorded a few times. The antigen is not known. The CDR3 covers 17 residues. The V gene end was trimmed by 0 bases and the J gene end by 1 base; junction bases not matched to a gene: 4. The germline CDR1 and CDR2 sequences are SGHVS and FNYEAQ. Study results and caveats: The pre-infection memory compartment contained some responding clones, suggesting cross-reactive memory joined.

The sequencing input was PBMCs or a T cell subset sorted from them (not recorded which). The chain joins TRBV7-6 to TRBJ2-3, with TRBD2 matching 10 bases. This clonotype originated in an adult woman who had mild COVID-19 (a few samples of this study predate the infection). Cell type and time point are not known. CDR3 amino acids: CASSLAPSGGGTDTQYF. The CDR3 nucleotides are TGTGCCAGCAGCTTAGCGCCTAGCGGGGGAGGCACAGATACGCAGTATTTT.